The sample holds many counts of the clone carrying this TCR beta chain. Its antigen is unidentified. CDR3 length equals 16 residues. Germline assignment: CDR1 SGHAT and CDR2 FQNNGV. V lost 0 bases to trimming and J lost 6 bases; unmatched junction nucleotides: 4. Each patient came to thyroid surgery without any prior treatment (of any kind). Per the authors' pipeline: CDR3 was compared across clinicopathological groups, and the resulting differences were used to build a distant-metastasis classifier for papillary thyroid cancer. TCRdb re-called clones via MiXCR from the PCR reads. These V and J calls derive from TCRdb rather than the authors' analysis. The sample includes about 33,000 clones, roughly a sixth of them seen just once. These data come from a study of metastatic and nonmetastatic thyroid tumors. The study's findings and limits: It was reportedly found that TCR beta diversity was significantly higher in malignant thyroid tumors than in benign nodules, a difference seen in both blood and tumor samples.

The source of this sequence is a male donor with papillary thyroid cancer or a benign thyroid nodule (not recorded which). Some clones in this sample may be carry-over from other donors' samples. Sample: blood. V is TRBV11-2 and J is TRBJ1-6, with TRBD1 matching over 8 bases. This chain's CDR3 is CASSLDLGQVNSPLHF. CDR3 coding DNA: TGTGCCAGCAGCTTAGATCTGGGACAGGTTAATTCACCCCTCCACTTT.